Listed below are T cell receptor beta chains from one sample, sequenced in a study of T cell responses to AZD1222 COVID-19 vaccine. Data came from immunoSEQ multiplex PCR; TCRdb stores just in-frame clones and leaves some out. The sample contains some 84,000 clones, approximately 88% of which appear only once. The sample was peripheral blood, taken on day 0 of AZD1222 vaccination. The receptor source for this set is an adult in good health. Each CDR3 is given with its conserved first and last residue. A D gene is named only where the DNA matches it firmly. Where a row states a size, it is once, few, many or the class of an expanded clone; other rows omit it.

clone_size: -
j_call: TRBJ2-2
v_call: TRBV2
d_call: -
cdr3_nt: TGTGCCAGCAGCCCTCGGAAGGGCCTATCGAACACCGGGGAGCTGTTTTTT
cdr3_aa: CASSPRKGLSNTGELFF

clone_size: -
j_call: TRBJ1-5
v_call: TRBV4-1
d_call: -
cdr3_nt: TGCGCCAGCAGCCAAGATGCGGGGGGGGCGCGTCAGCCCCAGCATTTT
cdr3_aa: CASSQDAGGARQPQHF

clone_size: -
j_call: TRBJ1-1
v_call: TRBV5-1
d_call: -
cdr3_nt: TGCGCCAGCAGCTTGGGGAAGAACACTGAAGCTTTCTTT
cdr3_aa: CASSLGKNTEAFF

clone_size: -
j_call: TRBJ2-3
v_call: TRBV7-9
d_call: -
cdr3_nt: TGTGCCAGCAGCCCGGTAGGGGGTACAGATACGCAGTATTTT
cdr3_aa: CASSPVGGTDTQYF

clone_size: -
j_call: TRBJ1-2
v_call: TRBV24-1
d_call: -
cdr3_nt: TGTGCCACCAGTGATTTGAAGGGCTACACCTTC
cdr3_aa: CATSDLKGYTF

clone_size: -
j_call: TRBJ1-2
v_call: TRBV6-5
d_call: -
cdr3_nt: TGTGCCAGCGGCCCGGCTGGATACTATGGCTACACCTTC
cdr3_aa: CASGPAGYYGYTF

clone_size: -
j_call: TRBJ2-1
v_call: TRBV5-1
d_call: TRBD2
cdr3_nt: TGCGCCAGCAGCTTTACTAGCGGGGGAAACAATGAGCAGTTCTTC
cdr3_aa: CASSFTSGGNNEQFF

clone_size: -
j_call: TRBJ1-2
v_call: TRBV5-4
d_call: TRBD1
cdr3_nt: TGTGCCAGCAGCATAACACCACAGGGGAGCTATGGCTACACCTTC
cdr3_aa: CASSITPQGSYGYTF

clone_size: -
j_call: TRBJ2-2
v_call: TRBV19
d_call: -
cdr3_nt: TGTGCCAGTACGGACACACCTAACACCGGGGAGCTGTTTTTT
cdr3_aa: CASTDTPNTGELFF

clone_size: few
j_call: TRBJ1-4
v_call: TRBV9
d_call: -
cdr3_nt: TGTGCCAGCAGCGCCCCGGATGGGGGAGGGGATAATGAAAAACTGTTTTTT
cdr3_aa: CASSAPDGGGDNEKLFF

clone_size: -
j_call: TRBJ1-5
v_call: TRBV9
d_call: TRBD1
cdr3_nt: TGTGCCAGCAGCGCCCTCCGCCTCGGACAGGGGGGGTATCAGCCCCAGCATTTT
cdr3_aa: CASSALRLGQGGYQPQHF

clone_size: once
j_call: TRBJ2-7
v_call: TRBV24-1
d_call: TRBD2
cdr3_nt: TGTGCCACCAGTGACCCGAGAGCGGGAGGGCCTGTCGAGCAGTACTTC
cdr3_aa: CATSDPRAGGPVEQYF

clone_size: -
j_call: TRBJ1-1
v_call: TRBV3-1/TRBV3-2
d_call: -
cdr3_nt: TGTGCCAGCAGCCAAGACTCAGGGAACACTGAAGCTTTCTTT
cdr3_aa: CASSQDSGNTEAFF

clone_size: -
j_call: TRBJ1-5
v_call: TRBV7-4
d_call: TRBD1
cdr3_nt: TGTGCCAGCACCCCCCGGACAGGGTTCTTGAATCAGCCCCAGCATTTT
cdr3_aa: CASTPRTGFLNQPQHF

clone_size: -
j_call: TRBJ2-1
v_call: TRBV20-1
d_call: -
cdr3_nt: TGCAGTGCTAGTGAGCAGTTCTTC
cdr3_aa: CSASEQFF

clone_size: -
j_call: TRBJ2-1
v_call: TRBV3-1/TRBV3-2
d_call: -
cdr3_nt: TGTGCCAGCAGACTAGACAATGAGCAGTTCTTC
cdr3_aa: CASRLDNEQFF

clone_size: -
j_call: TRBJ1-5
v_call: TRBV5-8
d_call: -
cdr3_nt: TGTGCCAGCAGCTTGTGGGGCAGGGAGAATCAGCCCCAGCATTTT
cdr3_aa: CASSLWGRENQPQHF

clone_size: -
j_call: TRBJ1-4
v_call: TRBV7-9
d_call: -
cdr3_nt: TGTGCCAGCAGCTACGGGGCTATCGTGGGAGCCGCTGAAAAACTGTTTTTT
cdr3_aa: CASSYGAIVGAAEKLFF

clone_size: -
j_call: TRBJ2-7
v_call: TRBV7-8
d_call: TRBD1
cdr3_nt: TGTGCCAGCAGCTCCACCTCCCGGGACAGGGTTGAGATGAAGTACTTC
cdr3_aa: CASSSTSRDRVEMKYF

clone_size: -
j_call: TRBJ2-7
v_call: TRBV6-6
d_call: TRBD1
cdr3_nt: TGTGCCAGCAGTCTGCACCGTACCGGGACAGGGAGCCACGAGCAGTACTTC
cdr3_aa: CASSLHRTGTGSHEQYF

clone_size: -
j_call: TRBJ1-1
v_call: TRBV19
d_call: -
cdr3_nt: TGTGCCAGTACCCCTCAGGCCGGGGGACACCTGAACACTGAAGCTTTCTTT
cdr3_aa: CASTPQAGGHLNTEAFF

clone_size: -
j_call: TRBJ2-1
v_call: TRBV24-1
d_call: -
cdr3_nt: TGTGCCACCAGTGATTTGCAGAAGGGCCAAAACAATGAGCAGTTCTTC
cdr3_aa: CATSDLQKGQNNEQFF

clone_size: few
j_call: TRBJ1-2
v_call: TRBV18
d_call: -
cdr3_nt: TGTGCCAGCTCACCACAGTCGGCAGGCTATGGCTACACCTTC
cdr3_aa: CASSPQSAGYGYTF

clone_size: -
j_call: TRBJ1-3
v_call: TRBV6-5
d_call: TRBD1
cdr3_nt: TGTGCCAGCAGAGACGACAGGGGAACTGGAAACACCATATATTTT
cdr3_aa: CASRDDRGTGNTIYF

clone_size: -
j_call: TRBJ1-1
v_call: TRBV2
d_call: -
cdr3_nt: TGTGCCAGCAGTGAATGGTTAAGGGGTACTGAAGCTTTCTTT
cdr3_aa: CASSEWLRGTEAFF

clone_size: -
j_call: TRBJ2-7
v_call: TRBV6-5
d_call: -
cdr3_nt: TGTGCCAGCAGGAGTAGCGGATCCTACGAGCAGTACTTC
cdr3_aa: CASRSSGSYEQYF

clone_size: once
j_call: TRBJ2-7
v_call: TRBV5-1
d_call: -
cdr3_nt: TGCGCCAGCAGCTCCCTGGAGGGCTACGAGCAGTACTTC
cdr3_aa: CASSSLEGYEQYF

clone_size: -
j_call: TRBJ1-6
v_call: TRBV18
d_call: -
cdr3_nt: TGTGCCAGCTCAGGGACGGACCCCATCCAGGACCCCGTGAGAACACCCCTCCACTTT
cdr3_aa: CASSGTDPIQDPVRTPLHF

clone_size: -
j_call: TRBJ1-5
v_call: TRBV6-4
d_call: -
cdr3_nt: TGTGCCAGCAGTGACTCGATTCAGCCCCAGCATTTT
cdr3_aa: CASSDSIQPQHF

clone_size: -
j_call: TRBJ2-1
v_call: TRBV7-2
d_call: -
cdr3_nt: TGTGCCAGCAGCTCCATACCACTCAGGGCAACCTCCTACAATGAGCAGTTCTTC
cdr3_aa: CASSSIPLRATSYNEQFF

clone_size: -
j_call: TRBJ1-1
v_call: TRBV20-1
d_call: -
cdr3_nt: TGCAGTGCTCTCCGGAACCCTGAAGCTTTCTTT
cdr3_aa: CSALRNPEAFF

clone_size: -
j_call: TRBJ2-3
v_call: TRBV5-1
d_call: TRBD2
cdr3_nt: TGCGCCAGCAGCCCTCGAGGCGCGGGAGATTCTGATACGCAGTATTTT
cdr3_aa: CASSPRGAGDSDTQYF

clone_size: once
j_call: TRBJ1-4
v_call: TRBV3-1/TRBV3-2
d_call: -
cdr3_nt: TGTGCCAGCAGCCAAGGCCGGGAGTTCAGACTGTTTTTT
cdr3_aa: CASSQGREFRLFF

clone_size: -
j_call: TRBJ2-1
v_call: TRBV7-3
d_call: TRBD2
cdr3_nt: TGTGCCAGCAGCTTCTCTAGCGGGAGTGGTAGTGAGCAGTTCTTC
cdr3_aa: CASSFSSGSGSEQFF

clone_size: few
j_call: TRBJ2-2
v_call: TRBV6-5
d_call: TRBD2
cdr3_nt: TGTGCCAGCAGGATAAGCGGGACGAACACCGGGGAGCTGTTTTTT
cdr3_aa: CASRISGTNTGELFF

clone_size: -
j_call: TRBJ1-5
v_call: TRBV7-9
d_call: -
cdr3_nt: TGTGCCAGCAGCTTAGGGCAGGGCTCCGGGCCCCAGCATTTT
cdr3_aa: CASSLGQGSGPQHF

clone_size: -
j_call: TRBJ1-3
v_call: TRBV19
d_call: TRBD1
cdr3_nt: TGTGCCAGTACCACGCCGAGCAGGGGGCGCATAAACACCATATATTTT
cdr3_aa: CASTTPSRGRINTIYF

clone_size: once
j_call: TRBJ1-2
v_call: TRBV19
d_call: -
cdr3_nt: TGTGCCAGTAGGTTTTGGGCATTGAACAACTATGGCTACACCTTC
cdr3_aa: CASRFWALNNYGYTF

clone_size: -
j_call: TRBJ1-6
v_call: TRBV19
d_call: -
cdr3_nt: TGTGCCAGTAGTTCCCCCCCTCGGCAGGCTGGCTATTCACCCCTCCACTTT
cdr3_aa: CASSSPPRQAGYSPLHF

clone_size: -
j_call: TRBJ1-1
v_call: TRBV3-1/TRBV3-2
d_call: TRBD1
cdr3_nt: TGTGCCAGCAGCTACTCCGGGACAGCAACGAACACTGAAGCTTTCTTT
cdr3_aa: CASSYSGTATNTEAFF

clone_size: -
j_call: TRBJ2-7
v_call: TRBV3-1/TRBV3-2
d_call: TRBD1
cdr3_nt: TGTGCCAGCAGCCAAACAGGGGAGGAGCAGTACTTC
cdr3_aa: CASSQTGEEQYF

clone_size: -
j_call: TRBJ2-7
v_call: TRBV28
d_call: TRBD2
cdr3_nt: TGTGCCAGCAGTTTCCGCGGGAGGGCCTACGAGCAGTACTTC
cdr3_aa: CASSFRGRAYEQYF

clone_size: -
j_call: TRBJ1-5
v_call: TRBV19
d_call: -
cdr3_nt: TGTGCCAGTAGTATAGACCCTACAGGAAGCAATCAGCCCCAGCATTTT
cdr3_aa: CASSIDPTGSNQPQHF

clone_size: -
j_call: TRBJ1-2
v_call: TRBV19
d_call: -
cdr3_nt: TGTGCCAGTAGAGGAGGGCAGGGCCTTAACTATGGCTACACCTTC
cdr3_aa: CASRGGQGLNYGYTF

clone_size: once
j_call: TRBJ2-1
v_call: TRBV11-3
d_call: TRBD2
cdr3_nt: TGTGCCAGCAGCTTAGCCCCGGGACTAGCGGGAGATCCCTACAATGAGCAGTTCTTC
cdr3_aa: CASSLAPGLAGDPYNEQFF

clone_size: -
j_call: TRBJ1-6
v_call: TRBV28
d_call: -
cdr3_nt: TGTGCCAGCAGTTGGGACGGGAGCTCCTATAATTCACCCCTCCACTTT
cdr3_aa: CASSWDGSSYNSPLHF

clone_size: -
j_call: TRBJ2-2
v_call: TRBV3-1/TRBV3-2
d_call: -
cdr3_nt: TGTGCCAGCAGCCAAGACCGGGGCCCCGGGGAGCTGTTTTTT
cdr3_aa: CASSQDRGPGELFF

clone_size: -
j_call: TRBJ2-2
v_call: TRBV5-1
d_call: TRBD2
cdr3_nt: TGCGCCAGCAGCCCAGGGACTACCCAACTTAACACCGGGGAGCTGTTTTTT
cdr3_aa: CASSPGTTQLNTGELFF

clone_size: -
j_call: TRBJ1-5
v_call: TRBV15
d_call: TRBD1
cdr3_nt: TGTGCCACCAGCAGAGAAATAGGGGGCAACAATCAGCCCCAGCATTTT
cdr3_aa: CATSREIGGNNQPQHF

clone_size: -
j_call: TRBJ1-5
v_call: TRBV19
d_call: TRBD1
cdr3_nt: TGTGCCAGTAGTTTAGACAGGGAGGATCAGCCCCAGCATTTT
cdr3_aa: CASSLDREDQPQHF

clone_size: -
j_call: TRBJ2-1
v_call: TRBV2
d_call: TRBD2
cdr3_nt: TGTGCCAGCAGGCGGGAGTACAATGAGCAGTTCTTC
cdr3_aa: CASRREYNEQFF

clone_size: -
j_call: TRBJ2-7
v_call: TRBV3-1/TRBV3-2
d_call: TRBD2
cdr3_nt: TGTGCCAGCAGCCAAGTCGGGGGGGGAGGGCCGCCGTCCTCCTACGAGCAGTACTTC
cdr3_aa: CASSQVGGGGPPSSYEQYF

clone_size: -
j_call: TRBJ2-1
v_call: TRBV2
d_call: -
cdr3_nt: TGTGCCAGCAGTGACCGGCAGGGTCAGAGTGAGCAGTTCTTC
cdr3_aa: CASSDRQGQSEQFF

clone_size: -
j_call: TRBJ1-3
v_call: TRBV20-1
d_call: -
cdr3_nt: TGCAGTGCTAGTTCTCGGGGTTCTGGAAACACCATATATTTT
cdr3_aa: CSASSRGSGNTIYF

clone_size: -
j_call: TRBJ2-1
v_call: TRBV7-2
d_call: TRBD1
cdr3_nt: TGTGCCAGCAGCTTAGGCAAGGGGGCCGAGCAGTTCTTC
cdr3_aa: CASSLGKGAEQFF